The following is a TCR beta chain sequence with its context. Which antigen it targets is not known. No base quality values were provided; no much bigger clone lies one nucleotide off. The data are from a study of blood T cell repertoires in COVID-19 (TCRdb year 2020). Regarding the complete study: Collaborator samples came from the United States, Italy and Spain and covered acute and convalescent phases of COVID-19. The sample metadata nearly always contained a de-identified subject ID, COVID-19 status, age in years and sex. A freely available public database, intended as a resource for researchers studying the immune response to SARS-CoV-2, is where the repertoires were released. Where HLA class I and class II types were available, the types were taken from metadata supplied by the sample provider, not from assay-based typing. The material from the prospective study consisted of cDNA or gDNA derived from T cells, B-cell-depleted T cells, or PBMCs. The dataset comprised deeply sampled blood TCRbeta repertoires from subjects exposed to, actively infected with, or recovered from COVID-19. Samples were obtained from the ongoing ImmuneRACE study (first 160 participants) and from some 1,200 subjects provided by 6 global collaborators. Study-level results and caveats: Clinical and demographic metadata were provided uncurated, with the amount varying by source and participant.

CDR1 and CDR2 were assigned from the germline V gene as SGHRS and YFSETQ. Spanning cysteine to phenylalanine, the CDR3 consists of 15 amino acids. Just CDR3 DNA is preserved here, 45 bases in frame from base 1. Here V drops 4 bases and J drops 5 bases, and the junction holds 11 bases not matched to any gene. The immunoSEQ Assay, a bias-controlled multiplex PCR, was used to amplify TCRbeta CDR3 regions from genomic DNA. The source study handled its data this way. The number of nucleated cells in each sample was estimated from the amplification of reference gene primers within the assay. Sequence reads were collapsed and filtered to measure the absolute abundance of every unique TCRbeta CDR3 rearrangement. For each sample, productive Simpson clonality was calculated as the square root of Simpson's diversity index across productive rearrangements. TCRdb took over this immuneACCESS table, retaining in-frame rearrangements with V and J assigned. Such tables are incomplete; in checked studies, under half of the missing clones stem from an unresolved V gene, and the remainder is unexplained. V, J and clone size are those of that table, while D and trimming were read from the DNA. This sample holds approximately 160,000 clones; under 90% were observed only once. The ten largest clones capture approximately 8% of the sample.

Participants in the prospective study were aged 18 to 89 years, lived in some 24 United States geographic areas, and enrolled through a virtual design. In the prospective study, participants were assigned to cohorts based on the clinical history participants reported in a screening survey and a study questionnaire. Recovered participants in ImmuneRACE Cohort 3 were defined as having two consecutive negative NP/OP PCR tests, clearance from a healthcare professional, or resolution of symptoms. Each participant in the prospective study had whole blood, serum and a nasopharyngeal or oropharyngeal swab collected by mobile phlebotomists. Over a roughly two-month period, participants in the prospective study had the option of providing additional blood draws and questionnaires. Prospective study blood samples were shipped either frozen or at room temperature before DNA extraction.

The chain joins TRBV5-1 to TRBJ2-7; the junction holds 8 bases that match TRBD1. This clonotype was sampled from a woman in her 50s who had recovered from COVID-19. The sample comprised PBMCs or T cells enriched from blood (not recorded which). The CDR3 region has the sequence CASSPPRTGRDEQYF. The DNA sequence is TGCGCCAGCAGCCCGCCACGGACAGGGCGGGACGAGCAGTACTTC.